This T cell receptor (beta chain) originates from a study of T-cell memory formation after mild COVID-19. On the study more broadly: Largely, TCR clusters stayed within a single donor.

In TCRdb, the 5' RACE reads were re-called with MiXCR into one record per CDR3 protein. The top ten clones hold about 8.7% of a sample with about 400,000 distinct CDR3 sequences, approximately 25% of them seen once. Details on this clonotype: Its antigen is unknown.

Points from the study as a whole: Clones that contracted from day 15 to 85 had balanced CD4/CD8; later expanders were CD4+ biased. SARS-CoV-2 specificity of second-wave clones peaking day 37 was unconfirmed.

V lost 5 bases and J 8 bases, leaving 21 bases between the germline ends. CDR3 length equals 15 residues. Sample: PBMCs or a T cell subset sorted from them (not recorded which). The TCR originated in an adult woman who had mild COVID-19 (a few samples of this study predate the infection). Cell type and time point are not known. The rearrangement links TRBV12-3 or TRBV12-4 to TRBJ1-2; possible D gene TRBD1, 5 bases. The CDR3 region has the DNA TGTGCCAGCAGTCCCTCCTTGGGGGGAGCGGAGGGCTACACCTTC. Encoded protein: CASSPSLGGAEGYTF.